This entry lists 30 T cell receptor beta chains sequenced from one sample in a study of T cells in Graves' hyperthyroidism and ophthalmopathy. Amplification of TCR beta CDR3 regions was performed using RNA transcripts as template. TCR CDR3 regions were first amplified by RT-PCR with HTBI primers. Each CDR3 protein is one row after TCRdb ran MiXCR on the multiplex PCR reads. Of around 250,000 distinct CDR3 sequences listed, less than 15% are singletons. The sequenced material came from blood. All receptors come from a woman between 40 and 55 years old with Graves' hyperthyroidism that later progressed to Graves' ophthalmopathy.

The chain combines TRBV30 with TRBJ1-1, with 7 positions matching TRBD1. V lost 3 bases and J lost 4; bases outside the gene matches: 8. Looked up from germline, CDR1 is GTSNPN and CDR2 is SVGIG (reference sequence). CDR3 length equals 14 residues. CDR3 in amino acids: CAWRRGRRGTEAFF. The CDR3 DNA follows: TGTGCCTGGAGGAGGGGGCGCCGCGGCACTGAAGCTTTCTTT.

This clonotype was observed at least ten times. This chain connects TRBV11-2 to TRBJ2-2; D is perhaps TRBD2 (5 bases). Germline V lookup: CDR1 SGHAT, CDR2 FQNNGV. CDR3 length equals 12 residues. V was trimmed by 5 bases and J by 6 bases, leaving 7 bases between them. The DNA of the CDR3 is TGTGCCAGCAGCCCGGGATCCGGGGAGCTGTTTTTT. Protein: CASSPGSGELFF.

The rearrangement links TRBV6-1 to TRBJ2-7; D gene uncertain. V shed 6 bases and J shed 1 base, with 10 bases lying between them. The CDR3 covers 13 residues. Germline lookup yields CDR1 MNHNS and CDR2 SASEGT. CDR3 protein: CASRPHLSYEQYF. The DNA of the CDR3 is TGTGCCAGCAGGCCCCACTTATCCTACGAGCAGTACTTC.

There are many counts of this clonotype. DNA of the CDR3: TGTGCCAGCAGTTTATTAGCGGGAGGACTTTCCCAAGAGACCCAGTACTTC. This codes for CASSLLAGGLSQETQYF. The rearrangement links TRBV27 to TRBJ2-5; 10 nucleotides match TRBD2. The CDR3 has 17 residues. V shed 1 base and J 1 base; nucleotides not matched to a gene: 6. Germline CDR1 and CDR2: MNHEY and SMNVEV (reference sequence).

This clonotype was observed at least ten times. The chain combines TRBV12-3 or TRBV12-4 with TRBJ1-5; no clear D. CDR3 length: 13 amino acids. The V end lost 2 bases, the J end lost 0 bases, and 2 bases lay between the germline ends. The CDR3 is CASSLFSNQPQHF. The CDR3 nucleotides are TGTGCCAGCAGTTTATTTAGCAATCAGCCCCAGCATTTT.

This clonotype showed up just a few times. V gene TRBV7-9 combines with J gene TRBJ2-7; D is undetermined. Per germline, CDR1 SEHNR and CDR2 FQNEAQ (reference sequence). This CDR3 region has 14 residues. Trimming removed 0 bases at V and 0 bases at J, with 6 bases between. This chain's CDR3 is CASSLAKGSYEQYF. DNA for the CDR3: TGTGCCAGCAGCTTAGCAAAGGGCTCCTACGAGCAGTACTTC.

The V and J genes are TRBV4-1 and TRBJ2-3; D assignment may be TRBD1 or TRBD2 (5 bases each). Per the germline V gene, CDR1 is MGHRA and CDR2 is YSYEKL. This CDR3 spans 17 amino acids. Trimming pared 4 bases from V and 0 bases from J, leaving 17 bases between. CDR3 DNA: TGCGCCAGCAGCCCGAGGGGCACGCTAACTAGCACAGATACGCAGTATTTT. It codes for CASSPRGTLTSTDTQYF.

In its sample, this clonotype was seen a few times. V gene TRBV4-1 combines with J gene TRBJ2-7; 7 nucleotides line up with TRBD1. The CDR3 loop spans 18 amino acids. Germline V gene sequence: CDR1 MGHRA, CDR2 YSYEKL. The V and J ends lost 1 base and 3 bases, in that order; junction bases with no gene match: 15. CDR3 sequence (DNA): TGCGCCAGCAGCCAAGTTATTTCCGAGACAGGGAAGTTCTACGAGCAGTACTTC. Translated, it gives CASSQVISETGKFYEQYF.

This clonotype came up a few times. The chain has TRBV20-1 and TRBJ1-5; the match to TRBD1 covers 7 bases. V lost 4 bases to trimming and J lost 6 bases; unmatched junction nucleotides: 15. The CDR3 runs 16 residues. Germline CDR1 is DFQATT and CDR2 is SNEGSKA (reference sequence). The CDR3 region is CSAIRDSSLGGQPQHF. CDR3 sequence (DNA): TGCAGTGCTATACGGGACAGTTCTCTGGGAGGTCAGCCCCAGCATTTT.

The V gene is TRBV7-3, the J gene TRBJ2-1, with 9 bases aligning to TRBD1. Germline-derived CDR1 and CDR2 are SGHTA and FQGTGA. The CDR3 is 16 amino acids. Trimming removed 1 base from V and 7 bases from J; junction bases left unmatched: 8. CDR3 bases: TGTGCCAGCAGCTTAAAGTCCGGGACAGGGATTAATGAGCAGTTCTTC. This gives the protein CASSLKSGTGINEQFF.

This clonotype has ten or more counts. The CDR3 DNA reads as TGTGCCAGCAGTTACTCGAACCCAGGGCGGTACAACTACGAGCAGTACTTC. It yields the protein CASSYSNPGRYNYEQYF. The chain recombines TRBV6-6 with TRBJ2-7; tentative D call: TRBD1 (5 bases). CDR1 and CDR2 (germline): MNHNY, SVGAGI (reference sequence). The CDR3 totals 17 residues. Trimming took 0 bases from V and 3 from J, leaving 18 bases between them.

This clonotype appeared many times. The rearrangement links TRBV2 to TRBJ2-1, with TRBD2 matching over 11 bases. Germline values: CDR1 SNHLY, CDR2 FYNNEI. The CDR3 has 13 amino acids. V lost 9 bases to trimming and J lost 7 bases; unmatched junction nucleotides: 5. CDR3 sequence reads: CARTSGSSNEQFF. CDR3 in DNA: TGTGCCAGAACTAGCGGGAGTTCTAATGAGCAGTTCTTC. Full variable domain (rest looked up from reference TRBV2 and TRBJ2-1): EPEVTQTPSHQVTQMGQEVILRCVPISNHLYFYWYRQILGQKVEFLVSFYNNEISEKSEIFDDQFSVERPDGSNFTLKIRSTKLEDSAMYFCARTSGSSNEQFFGPGTRLTVL.

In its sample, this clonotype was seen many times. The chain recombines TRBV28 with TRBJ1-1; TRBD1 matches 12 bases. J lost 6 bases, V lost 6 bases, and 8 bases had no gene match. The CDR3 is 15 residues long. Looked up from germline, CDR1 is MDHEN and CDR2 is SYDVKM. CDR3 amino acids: CASRIPGQGAAEAFF. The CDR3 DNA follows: TGTGCCAGCAGGATACCGGGACAGGGGGCCGCTGAAGCTTTCTTT.

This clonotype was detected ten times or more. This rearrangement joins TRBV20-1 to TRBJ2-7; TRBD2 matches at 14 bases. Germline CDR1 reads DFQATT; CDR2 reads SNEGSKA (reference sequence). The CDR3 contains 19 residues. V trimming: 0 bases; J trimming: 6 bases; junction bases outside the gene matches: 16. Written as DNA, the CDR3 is TGCAGTGCTAGAGACGGGGCGGGACTAGCGGGAGCAGGGACCCTCGAGCAGTACTTC. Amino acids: CSARDGAGLAGAGTLEQYF.

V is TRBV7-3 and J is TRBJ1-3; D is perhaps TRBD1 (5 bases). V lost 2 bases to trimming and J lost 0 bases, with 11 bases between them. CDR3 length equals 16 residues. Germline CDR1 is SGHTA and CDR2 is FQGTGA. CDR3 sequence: CASSLHGGFSGNTIYF. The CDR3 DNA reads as TGTGCCAGCAGCTTACATGGGGGTTTCTCTGGAAACACCATATATTTT.

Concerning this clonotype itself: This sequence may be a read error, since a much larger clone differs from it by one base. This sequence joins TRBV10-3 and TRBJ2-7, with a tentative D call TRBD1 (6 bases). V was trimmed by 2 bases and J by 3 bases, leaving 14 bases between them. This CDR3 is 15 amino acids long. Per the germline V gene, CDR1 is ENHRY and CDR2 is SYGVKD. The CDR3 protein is CAISEPGTRGYEQYF. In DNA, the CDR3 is TGTGCCATCAGTGAGCCTGGGACAAGGGGCTACGAGCAGTACTTC.

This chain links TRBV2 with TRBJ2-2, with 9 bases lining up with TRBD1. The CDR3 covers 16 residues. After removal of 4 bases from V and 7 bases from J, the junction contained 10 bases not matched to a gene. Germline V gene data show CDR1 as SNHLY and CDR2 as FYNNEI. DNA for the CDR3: TGTGCCAGCAGTGGCAAACAGGGGGCAGGTTTCGGGGAGCTGTTTTTT. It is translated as CASSGKQGAGFGELFF.

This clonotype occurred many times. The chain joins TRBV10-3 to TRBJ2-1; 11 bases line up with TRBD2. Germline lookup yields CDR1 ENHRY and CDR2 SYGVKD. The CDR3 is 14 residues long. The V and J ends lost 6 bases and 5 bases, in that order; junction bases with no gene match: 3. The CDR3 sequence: CAIRGLAENNEQFF. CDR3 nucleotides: TGTGCCATCAGGGGACTAGCGGAAAACAATGAGCAGTTCTTC.

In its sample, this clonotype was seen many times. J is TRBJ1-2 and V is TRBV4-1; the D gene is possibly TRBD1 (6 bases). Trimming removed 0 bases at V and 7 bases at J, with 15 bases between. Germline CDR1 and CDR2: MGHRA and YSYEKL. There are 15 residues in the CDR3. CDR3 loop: CASSQDWTELGGYTF. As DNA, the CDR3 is TGCGCCAGCAGCCAAGATTGGACAGAATTGGGTGGCTACACCTTC.

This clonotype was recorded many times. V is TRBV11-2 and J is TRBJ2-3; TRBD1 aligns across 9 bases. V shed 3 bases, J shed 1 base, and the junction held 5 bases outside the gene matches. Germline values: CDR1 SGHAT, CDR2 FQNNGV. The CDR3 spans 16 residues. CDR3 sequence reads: CASSFPQGARTDTQYF. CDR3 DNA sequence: TGTGCCAGCAGCTTTCCACAGGGGGCTCGCACAGATACGCAGTATTTT. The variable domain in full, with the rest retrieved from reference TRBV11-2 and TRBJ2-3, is EAGVAQSPRYKIIEKRQSVAFWCNPISGHATLYWYQQILGQGPKLLIQFQNNGVVDDSQLPKDRFSAERLKGVDSTLKIQPAKLEDSAVYLCASSFPQGARTDTQYFGPGTRLTVL.

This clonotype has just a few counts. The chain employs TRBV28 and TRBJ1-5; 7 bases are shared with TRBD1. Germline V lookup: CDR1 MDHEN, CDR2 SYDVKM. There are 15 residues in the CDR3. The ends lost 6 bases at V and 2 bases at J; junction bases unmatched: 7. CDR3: CASRTGSIGNQPQHF. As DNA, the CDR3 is TGTGCCAGCAGGACAGGGAGTATTGGCAATCAGCCCCAGCATTTT.

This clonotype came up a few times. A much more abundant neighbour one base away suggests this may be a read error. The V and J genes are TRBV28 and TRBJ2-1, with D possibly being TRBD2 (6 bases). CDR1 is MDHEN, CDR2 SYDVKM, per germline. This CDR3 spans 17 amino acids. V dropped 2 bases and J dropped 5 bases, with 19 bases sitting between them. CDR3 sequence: CASSLLLARGVNNEQFF. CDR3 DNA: TGTGCCAGCAGTTTACTGCTAGCGCGGGGAGTGAACAATGAGCAGTTCTTC.

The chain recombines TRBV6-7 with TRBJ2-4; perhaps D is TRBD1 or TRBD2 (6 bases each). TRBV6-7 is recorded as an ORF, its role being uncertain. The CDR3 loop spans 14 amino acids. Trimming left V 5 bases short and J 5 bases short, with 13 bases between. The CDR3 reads CASSPGQRENIQYF. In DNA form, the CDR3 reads TGTGCCAGCAGTCCAGGACAGCGGGAAAACATTCAGTACTTC.

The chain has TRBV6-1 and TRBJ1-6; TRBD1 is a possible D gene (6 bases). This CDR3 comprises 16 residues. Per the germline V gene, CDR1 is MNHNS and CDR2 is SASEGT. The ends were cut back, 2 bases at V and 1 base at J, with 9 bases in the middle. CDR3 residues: CASSETGNSYNSPLHF. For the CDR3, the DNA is TGTGCCAGCAGTGAAACAGGGAATTCCTATAATTCACCCCTCCACTTT.

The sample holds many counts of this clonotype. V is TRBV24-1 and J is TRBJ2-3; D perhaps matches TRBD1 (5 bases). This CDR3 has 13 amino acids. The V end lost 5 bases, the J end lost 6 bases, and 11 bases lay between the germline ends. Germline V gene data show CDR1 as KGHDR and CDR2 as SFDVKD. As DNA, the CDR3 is TGTGCCACCAGTGGCCCTTGGGGCGATACGCAGTATTTT. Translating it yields CATSGPWGDTQYF.

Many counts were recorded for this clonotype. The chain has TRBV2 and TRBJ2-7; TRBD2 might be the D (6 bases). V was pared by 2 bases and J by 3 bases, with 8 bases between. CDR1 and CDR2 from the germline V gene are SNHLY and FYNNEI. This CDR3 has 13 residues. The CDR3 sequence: CASSELGGYEQYF. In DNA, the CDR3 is TGTGCCAGCAGTGAATTGGGGGGCTACGAGCAGTACTTC.

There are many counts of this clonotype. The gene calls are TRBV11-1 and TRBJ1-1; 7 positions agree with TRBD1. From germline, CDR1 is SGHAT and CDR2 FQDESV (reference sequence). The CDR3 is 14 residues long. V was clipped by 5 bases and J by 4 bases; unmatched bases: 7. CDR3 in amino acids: CASSDGRGGTEAFF. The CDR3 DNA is TGTGCCAGCAGCGATGGCAGGGGGGGCACTGAAGCTTTCTTT.

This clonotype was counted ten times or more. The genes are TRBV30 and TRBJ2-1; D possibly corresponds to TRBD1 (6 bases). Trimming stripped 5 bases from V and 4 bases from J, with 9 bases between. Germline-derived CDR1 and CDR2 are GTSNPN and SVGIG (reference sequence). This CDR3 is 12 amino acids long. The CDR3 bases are TGTGCCTGGGAAGGACAGTACAATGAGCAGTTCTTC. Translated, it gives CAWEGQYNEQFF.

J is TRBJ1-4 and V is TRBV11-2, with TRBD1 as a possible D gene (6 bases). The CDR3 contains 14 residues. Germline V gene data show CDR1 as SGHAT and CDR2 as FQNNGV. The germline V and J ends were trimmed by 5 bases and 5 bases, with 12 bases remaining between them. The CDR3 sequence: CASSRTVGNEKLFF. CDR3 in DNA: TGTGCCAGCAGCCGGACAGTGGGGAATGAAAAACTGTTTTTT.

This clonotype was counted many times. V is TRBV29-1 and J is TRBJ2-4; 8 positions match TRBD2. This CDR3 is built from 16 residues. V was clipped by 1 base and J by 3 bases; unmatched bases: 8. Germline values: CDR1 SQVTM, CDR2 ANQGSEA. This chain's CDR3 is CSVEGEAGANKNIQYF. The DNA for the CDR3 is TGCAGCGTTGAAGGGGAAGCGGGAGCGAACAAAAACATTCAGTACTTC.